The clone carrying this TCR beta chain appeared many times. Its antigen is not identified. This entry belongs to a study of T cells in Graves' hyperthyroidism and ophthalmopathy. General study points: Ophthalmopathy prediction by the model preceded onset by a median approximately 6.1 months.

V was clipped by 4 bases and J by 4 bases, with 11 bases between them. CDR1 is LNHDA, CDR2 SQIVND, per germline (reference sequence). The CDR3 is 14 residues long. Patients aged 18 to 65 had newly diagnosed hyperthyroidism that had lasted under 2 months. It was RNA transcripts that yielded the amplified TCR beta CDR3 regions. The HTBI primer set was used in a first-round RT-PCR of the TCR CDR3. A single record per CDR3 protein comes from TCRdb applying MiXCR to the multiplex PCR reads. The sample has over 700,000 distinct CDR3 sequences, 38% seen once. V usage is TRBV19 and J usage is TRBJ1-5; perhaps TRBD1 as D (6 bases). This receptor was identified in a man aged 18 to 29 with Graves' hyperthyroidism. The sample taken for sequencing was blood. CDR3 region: CASSTRDRNQPQHF. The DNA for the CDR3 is TGTGCCAGTAGTACCCGCGACAGGAATCAGCCCCAGCATTTT.